This TCR beta chain was identified during a study of shared clonotypes between healthy human individuals. Points from the study as a whole: Researchers sampled only blood; tissue repertoires likely differ.

The study drew all its donors from Caucasian adults living in Nashville, Tennessee. Worth noting for this clone: Its antigen remains unknown.

Trimming took 6 bases from V and 0 from J, leaving 8 bases between them. CDR3 length equals 14 residues. Germline assignment: CDR1 MDHEN and CDR2 SYDVKM. Genomic DNA belonging to each subset was distributed in equal measure over several immunoSEQ plates. Method: immunoSEQ multiplex PCR; TCRdb's copy keeps in-frame clones and lacks some. The data contain approximately 1,500,000 clones, over 95% of them singletons. This clonotype was obtained from a man aged 30 to 39 in good health. The sample was naive CD4+ T cells sorted from blood. Subset defined: CD45RA+ positively selected. The chain joins TRBV28 to TRBJ2-2; D uncertain. CDR3 amino acids: CASSKTTNTGELFF. The CDR3 nucleotides are TGTGCCAGCAGCAAGACAACGAACACCGGGGAGCTGTTTTTT.